This passage covers 24 T cell receptor beta chains from one sample sequenced in a study of T cells in Graves' hyperthyroidism and ophthalmopathy. Regions amplified from RNA transcripts were the TCR beta CDR3 regions. The study used the HTBI primer set for a first-round RT-PCR of the TCR CDR3. TCRdb re-called the multiplex PCR reads through MiXCR, storing one row per CDR3 protein. The sample shows 400,000 to 550,000 distinct CDR3 sequences, around 22% of them seen only once. Sample: blood. The source of these receptors is a woman aged 30 to 39 with Graves' ophthalmopathy.

The chain joins TRBV7-2 to TRBJ2-7, with TRBD2 matching 7 bases. Trimming took 3 bases from V and 0 from J; bases not matched to a gene: 5. Germline-derived CDR1 and CDR2 are SGHTA and FQGNSA. This CDR3 contains 15 residues. In DNA, the CDR3 is TGTGCCAGCAGCTTCTTCGCGGGGGTCTCCTACGAGCAGTACTTC. Amino acids: CASSFFAGVSYEQYF.

This clonotype was seen many times. The chain combines TRBV19 with TRBJ2-2; 7 bases fit TRBD2. Trimming cost V 10 bases and J 7 bases; bases outside gene matches: 9. The CDR3 has 13 residues. The V gene's germline CDR1 is LNHDA and CDR2 SQIVND (reference sequence). Here the CDR3 reads CATRPGGGGELFF. The CDR3 bases are TGTGCCACCAGGCCGGGGGGAGGCGGGGAGCTGTTTTTT.

This clonotype has ten or more counts. This chain links TRBV12-3 or TRBV12-4 with TRBJ1-2; D is uncertain. V was trimmed by 0 bases and J by 0 bases, leaving 8 bases between them. This CDR3 comprises 15 residues. The chain's CDR3 is CASSLALTTNYGYTF. The CDR3 DNA sequence: TGTGCCAGCAGTTTAGCGCTAACTACTAACTATGGCTACACCTTC.

In this sample, this clonotype turned up many times. The V and J genes are TRBV5-1 and TRBJ1-1; D unclear. The V end lost 1 base, the J end lost 11 bases, and 21 bases lay between the germline ends. The CDR3 totals 15 residues. CDR1 and CDR2 (germline): SGHRS, YFSETQ. The CDR3 DNA reads as TGCGCCAGCAGCTTGCTGAGTCAGCGTGGGAGGGAGGCTTTCTTT. As protein: CASSLLSQRGREAFF.

There are a few counts of this clonotype. The V and J genes are TRBV12-3 or TRBV12-4 and TRBJ1-1; perhaps TRBD1 as D (5 bases). CDR3 length: 12 amino acids. The germline V and J ends were trimmed by 9 bases and 3 bases, with 11 bases remaining between them. CDR3 protein: CASTAGYTEAFF. The CDR3 nucleotides read TGTGCCAGTACCGCAGGGTACACTGAAGCTTTCTTT.

This clonotype was recorded at least ten times. The V call is TRBV6-5, the J call TRBJ1-3; D is possibly TRBD1 (5 bases). This CDR3 has 14 residues. Trimming took off 4 bases at V and 0 bases at J, with 7 bases between the two ends. In germline, CDR1 is MNHEY, CDR2 SVGAGI. DNA of the CDR3: TGTGCCAGCAGTTCACAGGTCTCTGGAAACACCATATATTTT. Translated, it gives CASSSQVSGNTIYF.

This chain uses TRBV28 with TRBJ2-5; the D gene could be TRBD1 or TRBD2 (6 bases each). The ends were cut back, 6 bases at V and 4 bases at J, with 12 bases in the middle. The germline V gene has CDR1 MDHEN and CDR2 SYDVKM. The CDR3 covers 13 residues. The CDR3 region has the DNA TGTGCCAGCAGGAGACCGGGGGCAGAGACCCAGTACTTC. Translation: CASRRPGAETQYF.

This clonotype was seen ten or more times. The J gene is TRBJ2-2, the V gene TRBV12-5; 8 nucleotides match TRBD1. J lost 1 base, V lost 6 bases, and 4 bases had no gene match. The CDR3 is 15 amino acids. Germline CDR1 is LGHNT and CDR2 is FRNRAP. The CDR3: CASGLDRGNTGELFF. The CDR3 coding sequence is TGTGCTAGTGGCCTAGACAGGGGGAACACCGGGGAGCTGTTTTTT. The full variable domain, its missing parts supplied by reference TRBV12-5 and TRBJ2-2, is DARVTQTPRHKVTEMGQEVTMRCQPILGHNTVFWYRQTMMQGLELLAYFRNRAPLDDSGMPKDRFSAEMPDATLATLKIQPSEPRDSAVYFCASGLDRGNTGELFFGEGSRLTVL.

The V and J genes are TRBV12-3 or TRBV12-4 and TRBJ1-6; 10 positions match TRBD1. Germline trimming cut 6 bases from V and 6 bases from J; bases unmatched to any gene: 5. CDR3 length equals 15 residues. The CDR3 nucleotides read TGTGCCAGCAGCTACGGACAGGGGGGTAATTCACCCCTCCACTTT. It specifies CASSYGQGGNSPLHF.

This clonotype was observed a few times. The V gene is TRBV2, the J gene TRBJ2-3; D is possibly TRBD1 (5 bases). V was pared by 7 bases and J by 6 bases, with 11 bases between. The CDR3 contains 12 residues. Per germline, CDR1 SNHLY and CDR2 FYNNEI. The CDR3 protein is CASNTAGDTQYF. CDR3 coding DNA: TGTGCCAGCAATACAGCAGGGGATACGCAGTATTTT.

The chain joins TRBV30 to TRBJ1-2; 7 bases are a match to TRBD1. CDR1 is GTSNPN and CDR2 is SVGIG in the germline V gene (reference sequence). With 7 bases clipped from V and 4 bases from J, the junction kept 15 bases outside the gene matches. The CDR3 spans 15 residues. CDR3: CALVSGTARGYGYTF. CDR3 in DNA: TGTGCCTTAGTATCCGGGACAGCCCGCGGCTATGGCTACACCTTC.

A note on this clonotype: The conserved closing phenylalanine or tryptophan is absent in this CDR3, likely reflecting a read error. The DNA of the CDR3 is TGCGCCAGCAGCTTGGGGCTAGCCCAAGAGACCCAGTACTAC. Protein: CASSLGLAQETQYY. The chain has TRBV5-1 and TRBJ2-5; a possible D gene is TRBD2 (5 bases). Deletions cut 0 bases from V and 1 base from J, with 7 bases between. This CDR3 is built from 14 residues. Germline CDR1 reads SGHRS; CDR2 reads YFSETQ.

The chain is built from TRBV7-2 and TRBJ1-2; D is unresolved. V shed 0 bases and J shed 2 bases, with 7 bases lying between them. The length of the CDR3 is 14 residues. Looked up from germline, CDR1 is SGHTA and CDR2 is FQGNSA. CDR3: CASSLADTNYGYTF. The CDR3 DNA sequence: TGTGCCAGCAGCTTAGCCGACACGAACTATGGCTACACCTTC.

In its sample, this clonotype was seen many times. The V call is TRBV6-1, the J call TRBJ1-3; D is possibly TRBD1 (6 bases). This CDR3 is built from 15 residues. The germline gives CDR1 MNHNS, CDR2 SASEGT. V shed 7 bases and J shed 6 bases, with 19 bases lying between them. CDR3 in amino acids: CASKQGRSHENTIYF. CDR3 DNA: TGTGCCAGCAAACAGGGCCGCAGCCATGAAAACACCATATATTTT.

J is TRBJ2-5 and V is TRBV24-1, with 7 positions matching TRBD1. CDR3 length equals 15 residues. CDR1 and CDR2 (germline): KGHDR, SFDVKD. The trim removed 5 bases at V and 5 bases at J, leaving 10 bases unmatched. In DNA form, the CDR3 reads TGTGCCACCAGTGTCGGACAGGCCCCAAGGGAGACCCAGTACTTC. As protein: CATSVGQAPRETQYF.

This clonotype was counted ten times or more. The rearrangement joins TRBV12-3 or TRBV12-4 to TRBJ2-7; D is possibly TRBD2 (8 bases). The CDR3 length is 14 residues. V lost 6 bases, J lost 1 base, and 13 bases lay in between. CDR3: CASSGGDRSYEQYF. Written as DNA, the CDR3 is TGTGCCAGCAGCGGGGGGGACAGATCCTACGAGCAGTACTTC.

This clonotype was observed many times. This chain connects TRBV12-3 or TRBV12-4 to TRBJ2-7, with D perhaps TRBD2 (7 bases). The CDR3 length is 15 residues. Trimming took off 10 bases at V and 7 bases at J, with 26 bases between the two ends. CDR3 residues: CATHPAGSGASEQYF. Written as DNA, the CDR3 is TGTGCCACCCACCCAGCGGGGTCAGGGGCTTCAGAGCAGTACTTC.

The table lists this clonotype with many counts. The chain uses TRBV19 and TRBJ2-7, with a weak D call TRBD2 (5 bases). V lost 3 bases and J 0 bases, leaving 9 bases between the germline ends. The CDR3 totals 14 residues. Germline V lookup: CDR1 LNHDA, CDR2 SQIVND (reference sequence). The CDR3 bases are TGTGCCAGTAGTATCTCCGGGGACTCCTACGAGCAGTACTTC. Protein: CASSISGDSYEQYF.

CDR3 loop: CASSLPNDGTQYF. CDR3 in DNA: TGTGCCAGCAGCTTACCTAATGATGGGACCCAGTACTTC. This rearrangement joins TRBV7-9 to TRBJ2-5, with D hard to call. Trimming took 2 bases from V and 7 from J, leaving 11 bases between them. This CDR3 spans 13 amino acids. The V gene's germline CDR1 is SEHNR and CDR2 FQNEAQ (reference sequence). The variable domain in full, with the rest retrieved from reference TRBV7-9 and TRBJ2-5, is DTGVSQNPRHKITKRGQNVTFRCDPISEHNRLYWYRQTLGQGPEFLTYFQNEAQLEKSRLLSDRFSAERPKGSFSTLEIQRTEQGDSAMYLCASSLPNDGTQYFGPGTRLLVL.

CDR3 in amino acids: CASRDSGRAETQYF. CDR3 bases: TGTGCCAGCAGAGATAGCGGTCGGGCGGAGACCCAGTACTTC. The rearrangement joins TRBV6-2 or TRBV6-3 to TRBJ2-5; D is possibly TRBD2 (6 bases). CDR3 length: 14 amino acids. Trimming removed 6 bases at V and 5 bases at J, with 16 bases between. Germline CDR1 and CDR2: MNHEY and SVGEGT.

This clonotype was observed at least ten times. Here the CDR3 DNA reads TGTGCCAGCAAAAATACAGGGTCTGGCTATGGCTACACCTTC. It is translated as CASKNTGSGYGYTF. This chain connects TRBV27 to TRBJ1-2; maybe TRBD1 (6 bases). V was shortened by 7 bases and J by 4 bases, with 16 bases between the two germline ends. CDR3 length equals 14 residues. The germline CDR1 and CDR2 sequences are MNHEY and SMNVEV (reference sequence).

This clonotype was detected many times. The rearrangement uses TRBV28 and TRBJ1-1; D unclear. CDR3 size: 13 residues. The V end lost 5 bases, the J end lost 2 bases, and 9 bases lay between the germline ends. CDR1 and CDR2 (germline): MDHEN, SYDVKM. The CDR3 protein is CASSPRINTEAFF. The CDR3 DNA sequence: TGTGCCAGCAGTCCGCGGATAAACACTGAAGCTTTCTTT.

This clonotype was recorded at least ten times. The genes are TRBV12-3 or TRBV12-4 and TRBJ1-5, with 7 bases aligning to TRBD1. J was trimmed by 6 bases and V by 6 bases; bases with no gene match: 8. This CDR3 is built from 14 residues. CDR3 sequence (DNA): TGTGCCAGCAGCTCAGATGGACAGGTTCAGCCCCAGCATTTT. It codes for CASSSDGQVQPQHF.

This clonotype came up a few times. The junction shows a germline mismatch at one end, possibly a read error. This CDR3 is CASSPSISTGETNCGYTF. In DNA, the CDR3 is TGCGCCAGCAGCCCGAGTATCTCTACAGGGGAGACTAACTGTGGCTACACCTTC. The chain employs TRBV5-1 and TRBJ1-2, with 7 positions matching TRBD1. This CDR3 has 18 residues. Germline V gives CDR1 SGHRS, CDR2 YFSETQ.